The entry below describes one T cell receptor beta chain. These data originate in a study of blood T cell repertoires in COVID-19. Sequencing was performed with immunoSEQ multiplex PCR; in TCRdb, only in-frame clones are kept and a portion is missing. The sample holds about 390,000 clones; around 87% are singletons and the top ten take 2.3%. Looked up from germline, CDR1 is MNHEY and CDR2 is SMNVEV (reference sequence). J lost 4 bases, V lost 7 bases, and 11 bases had no gene match. The CDR3 totals 16 residues. J is TRBJ2-2 and V is TRBV27, with 8 positions matching TRBD2. This receptor was obtained from a woman aged 55-70 years with COVID-19, enrolled during active disease. Sequences were obtained from peripheral blood. CDR3 sequence reads: CASTPTGLAGTGELFF. The CDR3 DNA follows: TGTGCCAGCACCCCCACCGGGCTAGCGGGCACCGGGGAGCTGTTTTTT.